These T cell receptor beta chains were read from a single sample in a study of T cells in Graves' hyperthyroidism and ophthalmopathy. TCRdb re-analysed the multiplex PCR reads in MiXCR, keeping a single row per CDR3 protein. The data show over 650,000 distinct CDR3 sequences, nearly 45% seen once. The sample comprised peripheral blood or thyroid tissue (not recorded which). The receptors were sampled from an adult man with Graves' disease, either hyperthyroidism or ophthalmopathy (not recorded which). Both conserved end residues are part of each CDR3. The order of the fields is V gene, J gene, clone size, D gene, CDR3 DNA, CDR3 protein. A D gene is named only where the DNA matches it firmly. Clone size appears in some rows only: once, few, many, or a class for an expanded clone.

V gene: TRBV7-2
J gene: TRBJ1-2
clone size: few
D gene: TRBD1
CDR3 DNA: TGTGCCAGCAGCCAACCGACAGGGTCCTATGGCTACACCTTC
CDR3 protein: CASSQPTGSYGYTF

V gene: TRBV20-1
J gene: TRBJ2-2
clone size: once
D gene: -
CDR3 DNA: TGCAGTGCTACTGGGATCAACACCGGGGAGCTGTTTTTT
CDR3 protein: CSATGINTGELFF

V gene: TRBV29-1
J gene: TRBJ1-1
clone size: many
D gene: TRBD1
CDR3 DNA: TGCAGCACATACAGGGGTAACACTGAAGCTTTCTTT
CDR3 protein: CSTYRGNTEAFF

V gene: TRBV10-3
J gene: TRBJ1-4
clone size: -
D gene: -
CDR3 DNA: TGTGCCCTCAGGGATCCTGGGGGAAAACTGTTTTTT
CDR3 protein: CALRDPGGKLFF

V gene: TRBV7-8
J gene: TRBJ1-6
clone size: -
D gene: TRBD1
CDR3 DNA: TGTGCCAGCAGCGCCTCCGGACAGGGAAATTCACCCCTCCACTTT
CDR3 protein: CASSASGQGNSPLHF

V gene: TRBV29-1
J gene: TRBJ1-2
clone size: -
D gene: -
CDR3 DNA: TGCAGCTTCGGCTGGGACGGCTATGGCTACACCTTC
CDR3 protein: CSFGWDGYGYTF

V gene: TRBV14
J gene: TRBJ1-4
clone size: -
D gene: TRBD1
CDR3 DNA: TGTGCCAGCAGCCACCTAACAGGGGGTCCGACTAATGAAAAACTGTTTTTT
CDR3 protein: CASSHLTGGPTNEKLFF

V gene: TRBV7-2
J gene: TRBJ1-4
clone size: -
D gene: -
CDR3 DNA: TGTGCCAGCAACCCGGACAGCGTCTTCGCTTCTGAAGAAAAACTGTTTTTT
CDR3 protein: CASNPDSVFASEEKLFF

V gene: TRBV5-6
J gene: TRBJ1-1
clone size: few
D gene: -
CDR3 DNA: TGTGCCAGCAGCTTGTTGGTCACTGAAGCTTTCTTT
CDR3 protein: CASSLLVTEAFF

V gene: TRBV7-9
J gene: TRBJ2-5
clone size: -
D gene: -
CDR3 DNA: TGTGCCAGCAGTTTTTTCTCCCTGCCCGGGGAGACCCAGTACTTC
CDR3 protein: CASSFFSLPGETQYF

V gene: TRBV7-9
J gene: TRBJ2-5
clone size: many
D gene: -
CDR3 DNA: TGTGCCAGCAGCCCAGGGCGGAGCTCAAGGGCGAACGAGACCCAGTACTTC
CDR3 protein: CASSPGRSSRANETQYF

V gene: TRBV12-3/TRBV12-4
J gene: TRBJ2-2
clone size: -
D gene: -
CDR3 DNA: TGTGCCAGCACCCCGAGGGCAGGTCGCACCGGGGAGCTGTTTTTT
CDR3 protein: CASTPRAGRTGELFF

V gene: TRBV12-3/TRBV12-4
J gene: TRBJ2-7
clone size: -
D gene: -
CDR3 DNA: TGTGCCAGCAGTTTAGCCCGACGAGTTCTCGAACAGTACTTC
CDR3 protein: CASSLARRVLEQYF

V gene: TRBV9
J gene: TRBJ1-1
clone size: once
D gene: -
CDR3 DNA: TGTGCCAGCAGCGTAGGGCCGGGGGGAGCGGTCAACACTGAAGCTTTCTTT
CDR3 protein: CASSVGPGGAVNTEAFF

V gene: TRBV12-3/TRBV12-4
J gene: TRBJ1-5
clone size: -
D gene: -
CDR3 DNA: TGTGCCAGCAGTAGACAGGCTAATAGCAATCAGCCCCAGCATTTT
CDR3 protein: CASSRQANSNQPQHF

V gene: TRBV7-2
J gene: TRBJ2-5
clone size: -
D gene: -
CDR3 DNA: TGTGCCAGCTCAGGGGGGGGGCTGGAGACCCAGTACTTC
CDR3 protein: CASSGGGLETQYF

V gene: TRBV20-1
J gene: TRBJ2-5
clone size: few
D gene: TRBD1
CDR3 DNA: TGCAGTGCCTCGTGGAACAGGGGTGGACAAGAGACCCAGTACTTC
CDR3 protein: CSASWNRGGQETQYF

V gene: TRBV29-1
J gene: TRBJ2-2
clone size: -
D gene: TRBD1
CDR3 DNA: TGCAGCAGTGGCTCGACCTTCCGGGACAGGGTCACCGGGGAGCTGTTTTTT
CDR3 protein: CSSGSTFRDRVTGELFF

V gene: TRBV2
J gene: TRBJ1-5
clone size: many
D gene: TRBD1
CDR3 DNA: TGTGCCAGCAGTGAATGGACAGGAGCAGGTCAGCCCCAGCATTTT
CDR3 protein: CASSEWTGAGQPQHF

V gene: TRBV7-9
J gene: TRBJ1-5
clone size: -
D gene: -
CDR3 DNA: TGTGCCAGCAGCTTAGGCCCAAGGGGAGGGGATAGCAATCAGCCCCAGCATTTT
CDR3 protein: CASSLGPRGGDSNQPQHF

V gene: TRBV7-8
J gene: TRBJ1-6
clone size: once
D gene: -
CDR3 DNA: TGTGCCAGCACAGGTGGGGCCGTTGCAATCACTGGGCCCCTCCACTTT
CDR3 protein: CASTGGAVAITGPLHF

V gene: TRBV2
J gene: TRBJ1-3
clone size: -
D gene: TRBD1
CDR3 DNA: TGTGCCAGCAGCGATCCTCCAGGGACAGAAGGCGGAGACACCATATATTTT
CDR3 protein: CASSDPPGTEGGDTIYF

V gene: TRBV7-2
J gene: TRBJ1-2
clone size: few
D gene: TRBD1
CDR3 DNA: TGTGCCAGCAGCTCAATCCGGGACAGCTATGGCTACACCTTC
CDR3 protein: CASSSIRDSYGYTF

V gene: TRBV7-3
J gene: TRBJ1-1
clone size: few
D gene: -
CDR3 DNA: TGTGCCAGCAGCTTAATGCGGAACACTGAAGCTTTCTTT
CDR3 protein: CASSLMRNTEAFF